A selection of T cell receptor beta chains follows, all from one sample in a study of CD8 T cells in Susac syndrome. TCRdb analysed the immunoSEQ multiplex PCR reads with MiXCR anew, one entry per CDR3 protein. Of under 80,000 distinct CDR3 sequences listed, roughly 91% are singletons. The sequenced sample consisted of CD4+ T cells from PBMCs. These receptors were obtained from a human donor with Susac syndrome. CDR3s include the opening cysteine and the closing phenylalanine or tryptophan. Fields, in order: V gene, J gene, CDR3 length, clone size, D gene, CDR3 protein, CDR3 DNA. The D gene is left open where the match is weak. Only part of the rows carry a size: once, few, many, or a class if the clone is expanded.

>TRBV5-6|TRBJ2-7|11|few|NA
CASSLKGQQYF
TGTGCCAGCAGCTTGAAGGGGCAGCAGTACTTC
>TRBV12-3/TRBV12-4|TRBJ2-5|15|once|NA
CASSYRGLLGETQYF
TGTGCCAGCAGTTATCGGGGTCTTCTCGGAGAGACCCAGTACTTC
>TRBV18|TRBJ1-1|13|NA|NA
CASSPGLQEKAFF
TGTGCCAGCTCACCCGGATTACAAGAGAAAGCTTTCTTT
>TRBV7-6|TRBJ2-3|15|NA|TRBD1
CASSSRTGSTDTQYF
TGTGCCAGCAGCTCCAGGACAGGTAGCACAGATACGCAGTATTTT
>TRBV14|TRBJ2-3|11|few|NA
CASSHTDTQYF
TGTGCCAGCAGCCACACAGATACGCAGTATTTT
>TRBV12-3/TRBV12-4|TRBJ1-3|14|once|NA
CASREGSPGNTIYF
TGTGCCAGCAGGGAGGGATCGCCCGGAAACACCATATATTTT
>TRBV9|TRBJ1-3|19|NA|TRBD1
CASSARSTGTGFSGNTIYF
TGTGCCAGCAGCGCCCGGAGCACCGGGACAGGATTCTCTGGAAACACCATATATTTT
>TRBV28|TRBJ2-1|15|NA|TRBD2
CASSSKRERFNEQFF
TGTGCCAGCAGTTCCAAGCGGGAGAGGTTTAATGAGCAGTTCTTC
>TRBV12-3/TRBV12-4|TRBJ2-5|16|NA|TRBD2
CASSWGGSGSIETQYF
TGTGCCAGCAGTTGGGGGGGCAGCGGGAGTATTGAGACCCAGTACTTC
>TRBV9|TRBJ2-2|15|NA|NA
CASSVVGQPAGELFF
TGTGCCAGCAGCGTAGTCGGGCAGCCAGCCGGGGAGCTGTTTTTT
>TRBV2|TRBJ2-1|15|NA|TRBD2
CASSGTSGRSFEQFF
TGTGCCAGCAGTGGGACTAGCGGGAGATCATTTGAGCAGTTCTTC
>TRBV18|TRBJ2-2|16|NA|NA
CASSPAGTAFSGELFF
TGTGCCAGCTCACCAGCCGGGACCGCCTTCTCCGGGGAGCTGTTTTTT
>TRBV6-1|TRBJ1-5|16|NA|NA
CASRAGGGGSNQPQHF
TGTGCCAGCAGGGCTGGGGGCGGCGGTAGCAATCAGCCCCAGCATTTT
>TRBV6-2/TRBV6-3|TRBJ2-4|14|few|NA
CASRLSVRKNIQYF
TGTGCCAGCAGGCTCTCTGTAAGAAAAAACATTCAGTACTTC
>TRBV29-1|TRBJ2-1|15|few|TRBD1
CSVEGGTGVRNEQFF
TGCAGCGTTGAGGGGGGGACAGGGGTGAGGAATGAGCAGTTCTTC
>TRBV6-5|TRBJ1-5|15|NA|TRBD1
CASSPVVGGSQPQHF
TGTGCCAGCAGTCCGGTTGTAGGGGGCAGTCAGCCCCAGCATTTT
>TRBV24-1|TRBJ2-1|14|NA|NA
CATSDPRRINEQFF
TGTGCCACCAGTGATCCCCGGAGGATTAATGAGCAGTTCTTC
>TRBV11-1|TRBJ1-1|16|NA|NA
CASSLALRRQNTEAFF
TGTGCCAGCAGCTTAGCGTTACGCAGACAGAACACTGAAGCTTTCTTT
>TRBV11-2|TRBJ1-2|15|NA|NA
CASSLDLVPNYGYTF
TGTGCCAGCAGCTTAGATTTGGTACCAAACTATGGCTACACCTTC
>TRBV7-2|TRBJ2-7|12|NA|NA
CASSLSQYEQYF
TGTGCCAGCAGCTTATCCCAATACGAGCAGTACTTC
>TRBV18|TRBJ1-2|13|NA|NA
CASSPGQGEVYTF
TGTGCCAGCTCACCAGGGCAGGGCGAGGTCTACACCTTC
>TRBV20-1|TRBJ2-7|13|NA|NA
CSAPGGPYYEQYF
TGCAGTGCTCCGGGGGGCCCATACTACGAGCAGTACTTC
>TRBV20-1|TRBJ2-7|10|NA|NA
CSASKIEQYF
TGCAGTGCTAGTAAGATTGAGCAGTACTTC
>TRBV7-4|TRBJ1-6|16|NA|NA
CASSLDGGGRVSPLHF
TGTGCCAGCAGCTTAGATGGTGGTGGAAGGGTTTCACCCCTCCACTTT
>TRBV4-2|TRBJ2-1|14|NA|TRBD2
CASSQNREREEQFF
TGTGCCAGCAGCCAGAATCGTGAGCGGGAGGAGCAGTTCTTC
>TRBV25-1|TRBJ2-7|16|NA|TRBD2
CASSASGTSGKYEQYF
TGTGCCAGCAGTGCTTCAGGGACTAGCGGAAAGTACGAGCAGTACTTC
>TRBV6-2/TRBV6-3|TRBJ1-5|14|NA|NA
CASSLQSLNQPQHF
TGTGCCAGCAGTTTACAGAGCCTTAATCAGCCCCAGCATTTT
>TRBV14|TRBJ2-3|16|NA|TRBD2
CASSQDERGGPNTQYF
TGTGCCAGCAGCCAAGATGAGCGGGGGGGCCCAAATACGCAGTATTTT
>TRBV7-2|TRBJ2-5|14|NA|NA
CASSRRGLQETQYF
TGTGCCAGCAGCCGCAGGGGTTTACAAGAGACCCAGTACTTC
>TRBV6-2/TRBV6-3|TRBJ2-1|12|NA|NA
CASSAYYNEQFF
TGTGCCAGCAGTGCGTATTACAATGAGCAGTTCTTC